This T cell receptor (beta chain) was recorded in a study of blood T cell repertoires in COVID-19. Study-wide context: The study drew acute and convalescent COVID-19 samples from the United States, Italy and Spain. PBMCs, B-cell-depleted T cells, or T cells provided the cDNA or gDNA that made up the material.

Germline V gene sequence: CDR1 SGHNT, CDR2 YYREEE (reference sequence). V was pared by 0 bases and J by 9 bases, with 6 bases of the junction left unmatched. The length of the CDR3 is 17 residues. As originally analysed: Amplifying reference gene primers gave estimates of nucleated cell counts. TCRdb's table, derived via immunoSEQ multiplex PCR, lists solely in-frame clones and lacks some. That table supplies the V and J calls and clone size; D and trimming were determined from the DNA. The sample yields 300,000 to 350,000 clones, 75% to 95% seen once. This receptor was obtained from a woman aged 25 to 39 with COVID-19, enrolled during active disease. Sequencing was carried out using peripheral blood. The chain links TRBV5-4 to TRBJ2-1, with 16 nucleotides matching TRBD2. For the CDR3, the DNA is TGTGCCAGCAGCTTGGGAGGGGGACTAGCGGGAGGGACTGAGCAGTTCTTC. This sequence encodes CASSLGGGLAGGTEQFF.